These 5 T cell receptor beta chains originate from one sample sequenced in a study of blood T cell repertoires in COVID-19. The assay was immunoSEQ multiplex PCR, and TCRdb's table has in-frame clones only and misses some. This table holds about 420,000 clones, about 90% found once. The specimen was peripheral blood. The receptors derive from a man between 18 and 35 years old with COVID-19, enrolled during active disease.

The chain carries TRBV28 and TRBJ2-1; D unresolved. The CDR3 covers 12 residues. Trimming shortened V by 6 bases and J by 6 bases, and 9 bases separated the two germline ends. CDR1 is MDHEN and CDR2 is SYDVKM in the germline V gene. The CDR3 is CASSVAGNEQFF. Here the CDR3 DNA reads TGTGCCAGCAGCGTAGCCGGCAATGAGCAGTTCTTC.

The CDR3, as DNA: TGTGCCAGCAGTGAAGCAGGTCAGGGGGCAGCGAGACAGCCCCAGCATTTT. Protein: CASSEAGQGAARQPQHF. The V call is TRBV6-1, the J call TRBJ1-5; 8 positions match TRBD1. Trimming took 0 bases from V and 7 from J; bases not matched to a gene: 11. Germline V CDR1 and CDR2: MNHNS, SASEGT. The CDR3 length is 17 residues.

In nucleotides, the CDR3 is TGTGCCAGCAGCTCAACTAACAGGGGACCGAGTGGCTACACCTTC. It yields the protein CASSSTNRGPSGYTF. The chain employs TRBV7-6 and TRBJ1-2; 7 nucleotides align to TRBD1. The CDR3 covers 15 residues. Germline V lookup: CDR1 SGHVS, CDR2 FNYEAQ. The V and J ends lost 4 bases and 7 bases, in that order; junction bases with no gene match: 12.

This clone was detected ten times or more. This chain links TRBV7-9 with TRBJ2-1; weak D call: TRBD2 (7 bases). Germline CDR1 SEHNR, CDR2 FQNEAQ (reference sequence). V lost 4 bases and J 4 bases, leaving 14 bases between the germline ends. CDR3 length: 15 amino acids. This chain's CDR3 is CASSSWGRGYNEQFF. The CDR3, as DNA: TGTGCCAGCAGCTCATGGGGGAGGGGGTACAATGAGCAGTTCTTC. Filled out from reference TRBV7-9 and TRBJ2-1, the complete variable domain reads DTGVSQNPRHKITKRGQNVTFRCDPISEHNRLYWYRQTLGQGPEFLTYFQNEAQLEKSRLLSDRFSAERPKGSFSTLEIQRTEQGDSAMYLCASSSWGRGYNEQFFGPGTRLTVL.

This clone was picked up one time. The V gene is TRBV27, the J gene TRBJ1-5; D ambiguous. CDR3 size: 14 residues. Trimming shortened V by 0 bases and J by 4 bases, and 7 bases separated the two germline ends. Germline CDR1 reads MNHEY; CDR2 reads SMNVEV (reference sequence). The CDR3 sequence is CASSLSRRNQPQHF. The CDR3 coding sequence is TGTGCCAGCAGTTTATCCAGAAGAAATCAGCCCCAGCATTTT.